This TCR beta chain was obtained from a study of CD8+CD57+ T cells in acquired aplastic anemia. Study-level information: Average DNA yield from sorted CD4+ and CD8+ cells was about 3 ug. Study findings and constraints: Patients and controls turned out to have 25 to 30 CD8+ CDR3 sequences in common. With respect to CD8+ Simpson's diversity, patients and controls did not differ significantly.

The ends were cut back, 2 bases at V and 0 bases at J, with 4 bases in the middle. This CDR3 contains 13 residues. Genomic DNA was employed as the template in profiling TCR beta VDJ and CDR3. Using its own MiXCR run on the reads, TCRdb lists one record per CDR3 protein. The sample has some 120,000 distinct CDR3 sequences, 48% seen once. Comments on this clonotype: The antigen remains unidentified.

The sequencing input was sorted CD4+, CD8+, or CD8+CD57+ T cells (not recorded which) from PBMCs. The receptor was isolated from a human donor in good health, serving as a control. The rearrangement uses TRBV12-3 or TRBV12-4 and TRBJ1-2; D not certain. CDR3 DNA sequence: TGTGCCAGCAGTTTACCCGCTAACTATGGCTACACCTTC. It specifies CASSLPANYGYTF.